Below, 7 T cell receptor beta chains from the same sample are listed, as sequenced in a study of shared clonotypes between healthy human individuals. Sequencing used immunoSEQ multiplex PCR; TCRdb keeps in-frame clones, though not all of them. This table holds roughly 2,300,000 clones, under 95% found once. What was sequenced was naive CD4+ T cells from PBMCs. Subset reported: CD45RA+ positively selected. The receptors come from a man between 18 and 35 years old in good health. Some clones in this sample may be carry-over from other donors' samples.

Only one count was recorded for this clone. This chain uses TRBV30 with TRBJ2-7, with D hard to call. Per the germline V gene, CDR1 is GTSNPN and CDR2 is SVGIG (reference sequence). V gave up 5 bases and J gave up 3 bases, with 17 bases separating them. CDR3 length: 14 amino acids. In nucleotides, the CDR3 is TGTGCCTGGGGACGGGTCACCCAGCGCTACGAGCAGTACTTC. Translating gives CAWGRVTQRYEQYF.

This clone was detected once. This chain joins TRBV21-1 and TRBJ2-7; the table assigns TRBD1, which was not confirmed against the DNA. TRBV21-1 is given as a pseudogene. This CDR3 region has 20 residues. As DNA, the CDR3 is TGTGCCAGCAGCAAAGAGAGACCCCCCGGGACAGGGAGGAGCTCCTACGAGCAGTACTTC. It encodes CASSKERPPGTGRSSYEQYF.

The table lists this clone with a count of one. The chain combines TRBV9 with TRBJ2-3; 9 nucleotides match TRBD2. In germline, CDR1 is SGDLS, CDR2 YYNGEE. This CDR3 is built from 18 residues. The junction had 12 bases not matched to a gene; V was cut back by 0 bases and J by 4 bases. The CDR3: CASSVARDGGRASDTQYF. The DNA of the CDR3 is TGTGCCAGCAGCGTAGCAAGGGACGGCGGGAGGGCCTCAGATACGCAGTATTTT.

The V call is TRBV4-1, the J call TRBJ1-4, with TRBD1 matching 10 bases. The CDR3 sequence is 15 residues long. Trimming removed 3 bases from V and 7 bases from J; junction bases left unmatched: 5. Per germline, CDR1 MGHRA and CDR2 YSYEKL. The DNA for the CDR3 is TGCGCCAGCAGCCACGGACAGGGGGATTTTGAAAAACTGTTTTTT. Translating gives CASSHGQGDFEKLFF.

The chain joins TRBV18 to TRBJ2-1, with 8 bases lining up with TRBD2. After removal of 8 bases from V and 1 base from J, the junction contained 19 bases not matched to a gene. Per the germline V gene, CDR1 is KGHSH and CDR2 is LQKENI. The CDR3 has 19 residues. As DNA, the CDR3 is TGTGCCAGCCTACAACAACTGGCTAGCGGGCAGACTTCCTACAATGAGCAGTTCTTC. Amino acid sequence: CASLQQLASGQTSYNEQFF.

In regard to this clone: The same CDR3 also results from other DNA sequences found in this sample. V usage is TRBV7-3 and J usage is TRBJ1-2; perhaps TRBD1 as D (5 bases). The CDR3 extends over 13 amino acids. Germline V gene lookup returns CDR1 SGHTA and CDR2 FQGTGA. Deletions cut 0 bases from V and 7 bases from J, with 9 bases between. The CDR3 loop is CASSLTREGGYTF. Here the CDR3 DNA reads TGTGCCAGCAGCTTAACCAGGGAGGGTGGCTACACCTTC.

This clone was found a few times. The chain is built from TRBV6-1 and TRBJ1-5; no definite D call. The CDR3 length is 13 residues. CDR1 and CDR2 (germline): MNHNS, SASEGT. Trimming shortened V by 7 bases and J by 4 bases, and 11 bases separated the two germline ends. CDR3 protein: CASTRGSNQPQHF. The CDR3 DNA reads as TGTGCCAGCACACGAGGGTCGAATCAGCCCCAGCATTTT.